One sample yielded the 11 T cell receptor beta chains listed below, sequenced in a study of T cell responses to AZD1222 COVID-19 vaccine. TCRdb's table, derived via immunoSEQ multiplex PCR, lists solely in-frame clones and lacks some. The sample carries tens of thousands of clones, roughly nine tenths recorded once. The material sequenced was peripheral blood, taken on day 0 of AZD1222 vaccination. The receptors originated from an adult in good health.

The V call is TRBV5-1, the J call TRBJ1-1, with 7 bases identical to TRBD1. The CDR3 loop spans 13 amino acids. The germline gives CDR1 SGHRS, CDR2 YFSETQ. The trim removed 4 bases at V and 3 bases at J, leaving 3 bases unmatched. The CDR3 loop is CASSDGQDTEAFF. Here the CDR3 DNA reads TGCGCCAGCAGCGATGGACAGGACACTGAAGCTTTCTTT. The complete variable domain, with remaining parts taken from reference TRBV5-1 and TRBJ1-1, reads KAGVTQTPRYLIKTRGQQVTLSCSPISGHRSVSWYQQTPGQGLQFLFEYFSETQRNKGNFPGRFSGRQFSNSRSEMNVSTLELGDSALYLCASSDGQDTEAFFGQGTRLTVV.

The chain recombines TRBV21-1 with TRBJ1-3; TRBD1, as called in the table, went unchecked against the DNA. TRBV21-1 is tagged as a pseudogene. The CDR3 extends over 18 amino acids. In DNA form, the CDR3 reads TGTGCCAGCAGCATCCGGGACAGGGCTTTACGCTCTGGAAACACCATATATTTT. Translating gives CASSIRDRALRSGNTIYF.

The chain employs TRBV7-8 and TRBJ2-2; no firm D call. CDR3 size: 13 residues. V was clipped by 4 bases and J by 6 bases, with 9 bases between them. Germline V CDR1 and CDR2: SGHVS, FQNEAQ. The CDR3 reads CASSSFGPGELFF. In DNA, the CDR3 is TGTGCCAGCAGCTCATTCGGGCCCGGGGAGCTGTTTTTT.

This chain connects TRBV24-1 to TRBJ2-5, with 11 bases lining up with TRBD2. CDR1 is KGHDR, CDR2 SFDVKD, per germline. Trimming took 3 bases from V and 2 from J; bases not matched to a gene: 7. The CDR3 contains 17 residues. The chain's CDR3 is CATSDALGLADQETQYF. As DNA, the CDR3 is TGTGCCACCAGTGATGCCCTGGGACTAGCGGATCAAGAGACCCAGTACTTC.

The gene calls are TRBV7-9 and TRBJ1-2; D remains ambiguous. Trimming cost V 0 bases and J 8 bases, with 7 bases left between them. CDR3 length: 12 residues. Germline V gene sequence: CDR1 SEHNR, CDR2 FQNEAQ (reference sequence). CDR3 loop: CASSLAERGYTF. The DNA of the CDR3 is TGTGCCAGCAGCTTAGCGGAGAGGGGCTACACCTTC.

This clone was seen once. V is TRBV3-1 (or the pseudogene TRBV3-2) and J is TRBJ2-7; D may correspond to TRBD1 or TRBD2 (5 bases each). The CDR3 has 12 residues. Germline V gives CDR1 LGHDT, CDR2 YNNKEL (reference sequence). V was trimmed by 4 bases and J by 7 bases, leaving 11 bases between them. Here the CDR3 DNA reads TGTGCCAGCAGCCGGGACCCGGGGGAGCAGTACTTC. This gives the protein CASSRDPGEQYF.

The chain couples TRBV28 to TRBJ2-1, with D unresolved. The germline V gene encodes CDR1 MDHEN and CDR2 SYDVKM. This CDR3 has 16 residues. Trimming pared 7 bases from V and 12 bases from J, leaving 28 bases between. CDR3 bases: TGTGCCAGCACCCCAGTCACCGAAGACAAGGTACCGGGGCAGTTCTTC. It is translated as CASTPVTEDKVPGQFF.

V and J are TRBV28 and TRBJ2-1, with TRBD2 identical over 7 bases. V was clipped by 5 bases and J by 8 bases; unmatched bases: 12. The CDR3 sequence is 15 residues long. Per the germline V gene, CDR1 is MDHEN and CDR2 is SYDVKM. CDR3 sequence (DNA): TGTGCCAGCAGTCATCGTGGGGCGGGAGACTATGAGCAGTTCTTC. Protein product: CASSHRGAGDYEQFF.

About this clone itself: An end of the junction differs from the germline gene, which may be a read error. The chain links TRBV24-1 to TRBJ2-1; 8 bases align to TRBD2. Looked up from germline, CDR1 is KGHDR and CDR2 is SFDVKD. The CDR3 has 15 residues. The CDR3 loop reads CATSYFTSGYNEQFF. CDR3 coding DNA: TGTGCCACCAGTTATTTTACTAGCGGCTACAATGAGCAGTTCTTC.

The genes are TRBV19 and TRBJ1-5; tentatively, D is TRBD1 (6 bases). Trimming took 0 bases from V and 7 from J, leaving 13 bases between them. The CDR3 length is 15 residues. From germline, CDR1 is LNHDA and CDR2 SQIVND (reference sequence). The CDR3 bases are TGTGCCAGTAGTATAGAACAGGGCCTGACGCAGCCCCAGCATTTT. Its translation is CASSIEQGLTQPQHF.

The J gene is TRBJ2-2, the V gene TRBV3-1 (or the pseudogene TRBV3-2); maybe TRBD2 (6 bases). Germline CDR1 reads LGHDT; CDR2 reads YNNKEL (reference sequence). The CDR3 is 15 amino acids. Trimming pared 0 bases from V and 2 bases from J, leaving 7 bases between. CDR3 in DNA: TGTGCCAGCAGCCAAGACGGGAGAAACACCGGGGAGCTGTTTTTT. Its translation is CASSQDGRNTGELFF.